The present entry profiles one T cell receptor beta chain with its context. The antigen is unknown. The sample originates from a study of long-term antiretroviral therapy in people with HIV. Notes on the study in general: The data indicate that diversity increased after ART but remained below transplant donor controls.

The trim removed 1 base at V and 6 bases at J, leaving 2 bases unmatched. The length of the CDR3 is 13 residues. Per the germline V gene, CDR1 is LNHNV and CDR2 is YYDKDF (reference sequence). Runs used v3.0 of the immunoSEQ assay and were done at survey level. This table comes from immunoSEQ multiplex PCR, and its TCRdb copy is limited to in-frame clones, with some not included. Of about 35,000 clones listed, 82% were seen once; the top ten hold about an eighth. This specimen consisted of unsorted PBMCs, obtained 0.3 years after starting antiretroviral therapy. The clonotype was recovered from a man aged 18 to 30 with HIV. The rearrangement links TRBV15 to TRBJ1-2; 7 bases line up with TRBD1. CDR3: CATSRVGTDGYTF. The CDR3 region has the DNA TGTGCCACCAGCAGAGTCGGGACAGATGGCTACACCTTC.